Shown below are 20 T cell receptor beta chains from a single sample sequenced in a study of radiation and T cells in renal cell carcinoma. The time point denotes: blood 4 weeks post-SBRT, at nephrectomy. Treatment of the sample: 15 Gy SBRT to primary tumor, nephrectomy 4 weeks later. Produced via immunoSEQ multiplex PCR; TCRdb's table is partial and in-frame only. This sample has over 60,000 clones, with 83% found just once. Sequences were derived from blood, sampled from a patient whose treatment included radiotherapy and nephrectomy. These receptor sequences come from a woman between 55 and 75 years old with renal cell carcinoma.

The genes are TRBV6-1 and TRBJ1-4; possible D gene TRBD1, 6 bases. CDR3 size: 13 residues. From germline, CDR1 is MNHNS and CDR2 SASEGT. Deletions cut 1 base from V and 10 bases from J, with 10 bases between. The CDR3 region is CASSEVGGGKLFF. CDR3 nucleotide sequence: TGTGCCAGCAGTGAAGTTGGGGGCGGAAAACTGTTTTTT.

The sample holds a few counts of this clone. The J gene is TRBJ2-1, the V gene TRBV5-1, with D maybe TRBD1 (6 bases). CDR1 and CDR2 (germline): SGHRS, YFSETQ. Trimming pared 6 bases from V and 10 bases from J, leaving 20 bases between. The CDR3 consists of 14 residues. The CDR3 coding sequence is TGCGCCAGCACCCCGGGACATGGGGTTGACGAGCAGTTCTTC. Amino acid sequence: CASTPGHGVDEQFF.

V gene TRBV19 combines with J gene TRBJ1-5; D not resolved. Trimming pared 5 bases from V and 7 bases from J, leaving 12 bases between. The CDR3 runs 13 residues. The germline gives CDR1 LNHDA, CDR2 SQIVND (reference sequence). The CDR3 protein is CASSSHRVQPQHF. The CDR3 DNA reads as TGTGCCAGTAGTTCCCACCGGGTCCAGCCCCAGCATTTT.

The chain recombines TRBV6-5 with TRBJ2-2; D uncertain. With 1 base removed from V and 6 bases from J, the gap between germline ends came to 3 bases. This CDR3 is built from 12 residues. Per germline, CDR1 MNHEY and CDR2 SVGAGI. The CDR3 region has the DNA TGTGCCAGCAGTTACTGGTCCGGGGAGCTGTTTTTT. This encodes CASSYWSGELFF.

The chain is built from TRBV18 and TRBJ2-1; TRBD2 aligns across 13 bases. This CDR3 region has 17 residues. Germline loops: CDR1 KGHSH, CDR2 LQKENI. After removal of 4 bases from V and 2 bases from J, the junction contained 5 bases not matched to a gene. The DNA for the CDR3 is TGTGCCAGCTCACGGGAACTAGCGGGGGGGCCCTACAATGAGCAGTTCTTC. Amino acid sequence: CASSRELAGGPYNEQFF.

The gene calls are TRBV2 and TRBJ2-7; maybe TRBD1 (5 bases). The germline V gene has CDR1 SNHLY and CDR2 FYNNEI. The CDR3 sequence is 15 residues long. Trimming removed 6 bases at V and 5 bases at J, with 20 bases between. This chain's CDR3 is CASRIGDRTFHEQYF. The CDR3 DNA reads TGTGCCAGCAGGATTGGAGACAGAACGTTCCACGAGCAGTACTTC.

The chain employs TRBV6-5 and TRBJ1-6; 7 bases are shared with TRBD1. The V and J ends lost 5 bases and 5 bases, in that order; junction bases with no gene match: 3. Per the germline V gene, CDR1 is MNHEY and CDR2 is SVGAGI. The CDR3 is 14 residues long. This chain's CDR3 is CASSGTVDNSPLHF. CDR3 DNA sequence: TGTGCCAGCAGTGGGACAGTCGATAATTCACCCCTCCACTTT.

The rearrangement links TRBV7-3 to TRBJ2-5; D gene ambiguous. V was cut by 5 bases and J by 7 bases, with 11 bases left in between. Looked up from germline, CDR1 is SGHTA and CDR2 is FQGTGA. This CDR3 contains 12 residues. For the CDR3, the DNA is TGTGCCAGCAGCCGAATGGGTTCGACCCAGTACTTC. It encodes CASSRMGSTQYF.

This rearrangement joins TRBV6-5 to TRBJ2-1; 7 nucleotides line up with TRBD2. This CDR3 contains 16 residues. In germline, CDR1 is MNHEY, CDR2 SVGAGI. After removal of 4 bases from V and 7 bases from J, the junction contained 13 bases not matched to a gene. CDR3 amino acids: CASSSLGTTHRNEQFF. The CDR3 DNA follows: TGTGCCAGCAGTTCGCTTGGGACTACGCACCGGAATGAGCAGTTCTTC.

This CDR3 reads CSVGGPISRGYGYTF. As DNA, the CDR3 is TGCAGCGTTGGCGGGCCAATTTCGCGGGGCTATGGCTACACCTTC. The gene calls are TRBV29-1 and TRBJ1-2; no clear D. Trimming left V 4 bases short and J 4 bases short, with 19 bases between. Germline V gives CDR1 SQVTM, CDR2 ANQGSEA. The CDR3 sequence is 15 residues long.

This chain links TRBV10-3 with TRBJ2-3; possibly TRBD2 for D (6 bases). The CDR3 is made up of 14 amino acids. V was cut by 10 bases and J by 2 bases, with 16 bases left in between. Germline values: CDR1 ENHRY, CDR2 SYGVKD. DNA for the CDR3: TGTGCCACATTAGCGGATGGGACCACAGATACGCAGTATTTT. Protein product: CATLADGTTDTQYF.

This clone was picked up one time. The chain carries TRBV15 and TRBJ1-1; a possible D gene is TRBD1 (6 bases). CDR3 length: 15 residues. With 0 bases removed from V and 1 base from J, the gap between germline ends came to 9 bases. CDR1 LNHNV and CDR2 YYDKDF come from the germline V gene (reference sequence). As DNA, the CDR3 is TGTGCCACCAGCAGAGAGGCAGGGGAGAACACTGAAGCTTTCTTT. As protein: CATSREAGENTEAFF.

This sequence joins TRBV6-6 and TRBJ1-4; 7 nucleotides line up with TRBD1. This CDR3 has 15 amino acids. Unmatched junction bases numbered 8, after V lost 6 bases and J lost 4 bases. Germline loops: CDR1 MNHNY, CDR2 SVGAGI (reference sequence). CDR3 nucleotide sequence: TGTGCCAGCAGACCCCAGGGGGTAATTAATGAAAAACTGTTTTTT. This translates into CASRPQGVINEKLFF.

The chain links TRBV7-9 to TRBJ1-4, with D possibly TRBD1 on 5 matching bases. Germline loops: CDR1 SEHNR, CDR2 FQNEAQ (reference sequence). V gave up 4 bases and J gave up 5 bases, with 17 bases separating them. The CDR3 spans 16 residues. The CDR3 region has the DNA TGTGCCAGCAGCTCAGAACCGGGACGGATGAATGAAAAACTGTTTTTT. Translation gives CASSSEPGRMNEKLFF.

The chain couples TRBV2 to TRBJ2-7, with 8 bases identical to TRBD2. CDR1 and CDR2 from the germline V gene are SNHLY and FYNNEI. This CDR3 has 14 amino acids. With V trimmed by 6 bases and J by 2 bases, 6 bases remained unmatched. The CDR3 here is CASRGSGGTYEQYF. The CDR3 DNA reads as TGTGCCAGCAGAGGGAGCGGGGGAACCTACGAGCAGTACTTC. The entire variable domain, with the rest obtained from reference TRBV2 and TRBJ2-7, is as follows: EPEVTQTPSHQVTQMGQEVILRCVPISNHLYFYWYRQILGQKVEFLVSFYNNEISEKSEIFDDQFSVERPDGSNFTLKIRSTKLEDSAMYFCASRGSGGTYEQYFGPGTRLTVT.

The chain has TRBV5-1 and TRBJ2-7; D perhaps matches TRBD1 (5 bases). Germline V gene lookup returns CDR1 SGHRS and CDR2 YFSETQ. This CDR3 is built from 12 residues. Trimming removed 7 bases from V and 3 bases from J, with 11 bases in between. This CDR3 reads CASSRAGYEQYF. CDR3 in DNA: TGCGCCAGCTCCAGGGCCGGCTACGAGCAGTACTTC.

In its sample, this clone was seen a few times. The chain carries TRBV28 and TRBJ1-5; D gene uncertain. V lost 3 bases and J lost 5, with 8 bases in between. The length of the CDR3 is 13 residues. The germline gives CDR1 MDHEN, CDR2 SYDVKM. CDR3 protein: CASSFQIDQPQHF. The CDR3 DNA reads TGTGCCAGCAGTTTCCAGATTGATCAGCCCCAGCATTTT.

This chain links TRBV4-2 with TRBJ2-1, with 9 positions matching TRBD1. Germline V CDR1 and CDR2: LGHNA, YNFKEQ. The J segment lost 2 bases and the V segment lost 1 base, leaving 9 bases of the junction unmatched. The length of the CDR3 is 18 residues. DNA for the CDR3: TGTGCCAGCAGCCAAGGAATTCTACGGGACAGGGCCTACAATGAGCAGTTCTTC. This sequence encodes CASSQGILRDRAYNEQFF.

V is TRBV29-1 and J is TRBJ2-7; D may be TRBD1 (6 bases). The germline V gene has CDR1 SQVTM and CDR2 ANQGSEA. The CDR3 extends over 12 amino acids. V was pared by 4 bases and J by 6 bases, with 13 bases between. Written as DNA, the CDR3 is TGCAGCGTTGCCAGGGGATTCGCCGAGCAGTACTTC. Translated, it gives CSVARGFAEQYF.

This clone appeared a single time. The chain is built from TRBV30 and TRBJ2-5; D is ambiguous. Per the germline V gene, CDR1 is GTSNPN and CDR2 is SVGIG (reference sequence). The CDR3 spans 11 residues. Trimming took off 2 bases at V and 5 bases at J, with 6 bases between the two ends. The CDR3, as DNA: TGTGCCTGGAGTCAGGCGGAGACCCAGTACTTC. Amino acids: CAWSQAETQYF.